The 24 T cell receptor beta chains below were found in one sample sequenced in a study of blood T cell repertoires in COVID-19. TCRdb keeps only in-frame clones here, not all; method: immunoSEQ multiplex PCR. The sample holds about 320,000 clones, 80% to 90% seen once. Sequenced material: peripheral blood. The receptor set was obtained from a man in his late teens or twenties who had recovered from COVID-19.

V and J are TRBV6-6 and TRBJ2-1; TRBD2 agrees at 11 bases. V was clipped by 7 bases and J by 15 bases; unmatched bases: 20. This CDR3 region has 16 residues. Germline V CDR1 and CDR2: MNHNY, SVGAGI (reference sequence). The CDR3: CASTTELAGGHPTGFF. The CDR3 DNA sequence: TGTGCCAGCACGACAGAATTAGCGGGAGGGCACCCGACGGGGTTCTTC.

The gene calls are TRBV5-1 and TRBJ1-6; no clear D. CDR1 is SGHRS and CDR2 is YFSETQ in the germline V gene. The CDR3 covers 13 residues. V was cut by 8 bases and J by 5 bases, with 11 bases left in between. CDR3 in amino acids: CASRLKNNSPLHF. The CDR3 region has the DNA TGCGCCAGTAGACTGAAAAATAATTCACCCCTCCACTTT.

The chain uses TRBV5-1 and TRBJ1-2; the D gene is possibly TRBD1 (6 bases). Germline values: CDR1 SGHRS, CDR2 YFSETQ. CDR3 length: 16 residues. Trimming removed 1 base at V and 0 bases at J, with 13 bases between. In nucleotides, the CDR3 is TGCGCCAGCAGCTTGCCCACTGGACAGTCTAACTATGGCTACACCTTC. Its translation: CASSLPTGQSNYGYTF.

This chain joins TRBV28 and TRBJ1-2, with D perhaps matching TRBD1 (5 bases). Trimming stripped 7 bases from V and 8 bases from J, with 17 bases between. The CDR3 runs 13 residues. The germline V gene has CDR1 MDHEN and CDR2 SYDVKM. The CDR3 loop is CASIGTAPRGYTF. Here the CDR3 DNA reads TGTGCCAGCATTGGGACTGCCCCTAGGGGCTACACCTTC.

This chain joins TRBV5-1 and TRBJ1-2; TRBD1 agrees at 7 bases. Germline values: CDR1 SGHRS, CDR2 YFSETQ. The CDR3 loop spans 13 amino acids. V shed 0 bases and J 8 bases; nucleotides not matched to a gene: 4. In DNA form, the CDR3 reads TGCGCCAGCAGCTTGGAGGGGGCGCAGGGCTACACCTTC. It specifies CASSLEGAQGYTF.

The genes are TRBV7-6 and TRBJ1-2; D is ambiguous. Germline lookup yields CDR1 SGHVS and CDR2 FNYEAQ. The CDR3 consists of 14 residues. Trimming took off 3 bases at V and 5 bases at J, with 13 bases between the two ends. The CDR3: CASSLGRTGYGYTF. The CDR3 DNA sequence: TGTGCCAGCAGCTTGGGCAGGACGGGATATGGCTACACCTTC.

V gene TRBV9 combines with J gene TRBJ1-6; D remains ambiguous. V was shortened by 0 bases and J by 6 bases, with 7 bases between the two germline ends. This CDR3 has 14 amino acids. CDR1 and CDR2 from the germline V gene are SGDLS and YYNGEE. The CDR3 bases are TGTGCCAGCAGCGTAGATCAGGCTAATTCACCCCTCCACTTT. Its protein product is CASSVDQANSPLHF.

The CDR3 sequence is CASSRLAGDNEQFF. CDR3 DNA: TGTGCCAGCAGCCGGCTAGCGGGGGACAATGAGCAGTTCTTC. The chain is built from TRBV7-3 and TRBJ2-1; 10 positions agree with TRBD2. Trimming took 5 bases from V and 5 from J; bases not matched to a gene: 3. The length of the CDR3 is 14 residues. Germline V lookup: CDR1 SGHTA, CDR2 FQGTGA.

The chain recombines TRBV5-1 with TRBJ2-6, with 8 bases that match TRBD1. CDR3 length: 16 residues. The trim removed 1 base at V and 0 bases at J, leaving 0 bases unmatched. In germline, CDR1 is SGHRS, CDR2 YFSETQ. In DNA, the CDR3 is TGCGCCAGCAGCTTGACAGGGGGCTCTGGGGCCAACGTCCTGACTTTC. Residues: CASSLTGGSGANVLTF.

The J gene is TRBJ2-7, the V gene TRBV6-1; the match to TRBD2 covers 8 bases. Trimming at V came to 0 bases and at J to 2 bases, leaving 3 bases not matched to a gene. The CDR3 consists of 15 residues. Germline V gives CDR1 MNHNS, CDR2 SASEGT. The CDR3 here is CASSEAILAAYEQYF. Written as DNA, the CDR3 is TGTGCCAGCAGTGAAGCAATACTAGCGGCCTACGAGCAGTACTTC.

The CDR3 reads CASSVDGGQGGEKLFF. In DNA, the CDR3 is TGTGCCAGCAGCGTAGACGGAGGACAGGGGGGTGAAAAACTGTTTTTT. The chain couples TRBV9 to TRBJ1-4, with TRBD1 matching over 10 bases. The CDR3 has 16 amino acids. The germline gives CDR1 SGDLS, CDR2 YYNGEE. Germline trimming cut 0 bases from V and 7 bases from J; bases unmatched to any gene: 6.

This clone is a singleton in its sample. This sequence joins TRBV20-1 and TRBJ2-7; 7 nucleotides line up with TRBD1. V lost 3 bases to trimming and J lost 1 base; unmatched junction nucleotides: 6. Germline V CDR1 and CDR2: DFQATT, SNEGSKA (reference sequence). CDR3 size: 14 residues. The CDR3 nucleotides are TGCAGTGCTAGTGGGGACAGCAATTCCTACGAGCAGTACTTC. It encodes CSASGDSNSYEQYF.

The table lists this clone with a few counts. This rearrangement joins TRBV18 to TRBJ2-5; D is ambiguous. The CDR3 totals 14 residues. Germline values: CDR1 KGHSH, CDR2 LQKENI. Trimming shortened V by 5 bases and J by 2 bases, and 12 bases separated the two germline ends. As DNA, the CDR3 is TGTGCCAGCTCATCGTACGAGCCGCAAGAGACCCAGTACTTC. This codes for CASSSYEPQETQYF. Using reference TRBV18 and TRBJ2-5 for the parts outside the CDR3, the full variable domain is NAGVMQNPRHLVRRRGQEARLRCSPMKGHSHVYWYRQLPEEGLKFMVYLQKENIIDESGMPKERFSAEFPKEGPSILRIQQVVRGDSAAYFCASSSYEPQETQYFGPGTRLLVL.

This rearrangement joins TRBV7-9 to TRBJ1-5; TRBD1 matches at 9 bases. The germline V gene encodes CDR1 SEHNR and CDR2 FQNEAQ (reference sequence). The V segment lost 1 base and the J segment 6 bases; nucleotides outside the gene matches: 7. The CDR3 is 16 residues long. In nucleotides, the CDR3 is TGTGCCAGCAGCTTAGTTACGACAGGGGGGCCTCAGCCCCAGCATTTT. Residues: CASSLVTTGGPQPQHF.

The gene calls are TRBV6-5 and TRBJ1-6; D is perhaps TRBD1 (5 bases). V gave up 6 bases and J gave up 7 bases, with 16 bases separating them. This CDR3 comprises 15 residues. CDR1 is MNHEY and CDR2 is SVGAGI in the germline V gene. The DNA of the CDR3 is TGTGCCAGCAGCAACACAGGTGACCCCAATTCACCCCTCCACTTT. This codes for CASSNTGDPNSPLHF.

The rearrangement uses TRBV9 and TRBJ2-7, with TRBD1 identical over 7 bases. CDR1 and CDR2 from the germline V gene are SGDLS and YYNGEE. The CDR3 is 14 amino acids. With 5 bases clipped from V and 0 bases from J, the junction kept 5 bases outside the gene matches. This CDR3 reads CASRTGSLSYEQYF. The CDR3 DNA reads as TGTGCCAGCAGGACAGGGTCACTCTCCTACGAGCAGTACTTC.

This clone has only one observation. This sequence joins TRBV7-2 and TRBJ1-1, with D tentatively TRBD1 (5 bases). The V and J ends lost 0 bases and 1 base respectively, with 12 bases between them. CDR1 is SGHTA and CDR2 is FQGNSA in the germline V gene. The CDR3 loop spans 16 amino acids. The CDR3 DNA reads TGTGCCAGCAGCTTAGCCCCGGGACTTGCGAACACTGAAGCTTTCTTT. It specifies CASSLAPGLANTEAFF.

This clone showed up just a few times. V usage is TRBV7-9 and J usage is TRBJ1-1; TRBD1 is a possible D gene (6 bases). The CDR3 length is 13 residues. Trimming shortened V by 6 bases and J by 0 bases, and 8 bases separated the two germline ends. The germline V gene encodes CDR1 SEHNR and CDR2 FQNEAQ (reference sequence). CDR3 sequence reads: CASSRQVNTEAFF. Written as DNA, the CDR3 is TGTGCCAGCAGTCGACAGGTGAACACTGAAGCTTTCTTT.

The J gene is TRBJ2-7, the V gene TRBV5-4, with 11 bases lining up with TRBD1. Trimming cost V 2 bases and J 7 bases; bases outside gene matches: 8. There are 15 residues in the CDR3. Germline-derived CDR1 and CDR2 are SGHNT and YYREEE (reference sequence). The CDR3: CASSLGQGAFWEQYF. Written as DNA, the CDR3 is TGTGCCAGCAGCTTAGGACAGGGGGCTTTCTGGGAGCAGTACTTC. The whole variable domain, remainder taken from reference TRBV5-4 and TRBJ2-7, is ETGVTQSPTHLIKTRGQQVTLRCSSQSGHNTVSWYQQALGQGPQFIFQYYREEENGRGNFPPRFSGLQFPNYSSELNVNALELDDSALYLCASSLGQGAFWEQYFGPGTRLTVT.

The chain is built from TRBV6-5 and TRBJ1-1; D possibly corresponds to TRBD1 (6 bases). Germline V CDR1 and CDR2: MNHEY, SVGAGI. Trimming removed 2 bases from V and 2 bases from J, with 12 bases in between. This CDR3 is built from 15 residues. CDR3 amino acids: CASSYRGQFNTEAFF. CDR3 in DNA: TGTGCCAGCAGTTACCGAGGACAGTTCAACACTGAAGCTTTCTTT.

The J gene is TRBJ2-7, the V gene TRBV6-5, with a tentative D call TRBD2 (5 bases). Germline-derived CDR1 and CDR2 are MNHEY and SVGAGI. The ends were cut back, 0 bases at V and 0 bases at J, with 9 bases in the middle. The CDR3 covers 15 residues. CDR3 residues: CASSYSKRSSYEQYF. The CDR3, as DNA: TGTGCCAGCAGTTACTCGAAGCGGTCCTCCTACGAGCAGTACTTC.

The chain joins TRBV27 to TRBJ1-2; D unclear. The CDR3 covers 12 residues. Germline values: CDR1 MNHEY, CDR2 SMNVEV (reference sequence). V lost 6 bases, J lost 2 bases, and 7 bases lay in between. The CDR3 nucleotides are TGTGCCAGCAGCCGAGGGAACTATGGCTACACCTTC. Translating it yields CASSRGNYGYTF.

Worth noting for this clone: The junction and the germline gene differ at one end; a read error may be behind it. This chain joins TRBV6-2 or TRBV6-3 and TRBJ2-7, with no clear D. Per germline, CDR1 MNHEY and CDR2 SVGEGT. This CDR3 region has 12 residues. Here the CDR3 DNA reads TGTGCCAGCAGTTACGAGTCCTACGAGCGGTACTTC. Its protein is CASSYESYERYF.

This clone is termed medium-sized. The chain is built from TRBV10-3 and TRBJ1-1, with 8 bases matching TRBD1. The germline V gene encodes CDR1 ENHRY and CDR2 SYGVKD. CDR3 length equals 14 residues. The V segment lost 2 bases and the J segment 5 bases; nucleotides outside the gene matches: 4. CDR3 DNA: TGTGCCATCAGTGAGACGACAGGGGTAACTGAAGCTTTCTTT. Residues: CAISETTGVTEAFF.